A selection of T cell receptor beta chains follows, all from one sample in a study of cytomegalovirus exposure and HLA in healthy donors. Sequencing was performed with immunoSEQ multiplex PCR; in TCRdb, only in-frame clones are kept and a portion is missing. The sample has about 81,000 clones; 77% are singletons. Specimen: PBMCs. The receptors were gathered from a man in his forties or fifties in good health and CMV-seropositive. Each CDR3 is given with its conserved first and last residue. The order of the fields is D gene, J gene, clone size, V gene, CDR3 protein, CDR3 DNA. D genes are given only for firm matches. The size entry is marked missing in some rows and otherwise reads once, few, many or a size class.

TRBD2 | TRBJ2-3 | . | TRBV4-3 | CASSQDRSGRALGTDTQYF | TGCGCCAGCAGCCAAGATAGAAGCGGGAGGGCCTTGGGCACAGATACGCAGTATTTT
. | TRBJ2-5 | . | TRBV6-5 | CASRSSETQYF | TGTGCCAGCAGATCAAGCGAGACCCAGTACTTC
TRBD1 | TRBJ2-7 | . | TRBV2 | CASSLDRVGQYF | TGTGCCAGCAGTCTGGACAGGGTTGGGCAGTACTTC
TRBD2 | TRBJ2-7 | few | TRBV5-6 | CASSLRLAGAYEQYF | TGTGCCAGCAGCCTCCGACTAGCGGGCGCCTACGAGCAGTACTTC
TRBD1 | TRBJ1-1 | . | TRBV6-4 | CASSDSGTGPVTEAFF | TGTGCCAGCAGTGACTCCGGGACAGGGCCGGTCACTGAAGCTTTCTTT
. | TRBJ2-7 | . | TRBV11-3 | CASSLDSRRDSSYEQYF | TGTGCCAGCAGCTTAGATTCGAGGCGGGACAGCTCCTACGAGCAGTACTTC
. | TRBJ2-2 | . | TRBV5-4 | CASSSGTNTGELFF | TGTGCCAGCAGCTCCGGGACTAACACCGGGGAGCTGTTTTTT
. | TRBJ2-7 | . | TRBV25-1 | CASTDTGHLGEQYF | TGTGCCAGCACTGATACAGGACACCTTGGGGAGCAGTACTTC
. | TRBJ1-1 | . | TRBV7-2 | CASSYLKGHEAFF | TGTGCCAGCAGCTACCTAAAGGGGCATGAAGCTTTCTTT
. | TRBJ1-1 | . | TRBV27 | CASRRNMNTEAFF | TGTGCCAGCAGGAGGAACATGAACACTGAAGCTTTCTTT
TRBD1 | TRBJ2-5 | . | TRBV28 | CASSSTRTGPKTQYF | TGTGCCAGCAGTTCAACCCGGACAGGGCCGAAGACCCAGTACTTC
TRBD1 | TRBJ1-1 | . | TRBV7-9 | CSSSDRDSNTEAFF | TGTTCCAGCTCGGACAGGGATTCTAACACTGAAGCTTTCTTT
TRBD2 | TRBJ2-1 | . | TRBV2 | CASSYKLAGAYNEQFF | TGTGCCAGCAGTTACAAACTAGCGGGGGCCTACAATGAGCAGTTCTTC
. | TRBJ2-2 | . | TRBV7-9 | CASSPTIATGELFF | TGTGCCAGCAGCCCGACGATAGCTACCGGGGAGCTGTTTTTT
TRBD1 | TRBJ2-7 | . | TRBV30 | CAWSQDRGVNEQYF | TGTGCCTGGAGTCAGGACAGGGGGGTTAACGAGCAGTACTTC